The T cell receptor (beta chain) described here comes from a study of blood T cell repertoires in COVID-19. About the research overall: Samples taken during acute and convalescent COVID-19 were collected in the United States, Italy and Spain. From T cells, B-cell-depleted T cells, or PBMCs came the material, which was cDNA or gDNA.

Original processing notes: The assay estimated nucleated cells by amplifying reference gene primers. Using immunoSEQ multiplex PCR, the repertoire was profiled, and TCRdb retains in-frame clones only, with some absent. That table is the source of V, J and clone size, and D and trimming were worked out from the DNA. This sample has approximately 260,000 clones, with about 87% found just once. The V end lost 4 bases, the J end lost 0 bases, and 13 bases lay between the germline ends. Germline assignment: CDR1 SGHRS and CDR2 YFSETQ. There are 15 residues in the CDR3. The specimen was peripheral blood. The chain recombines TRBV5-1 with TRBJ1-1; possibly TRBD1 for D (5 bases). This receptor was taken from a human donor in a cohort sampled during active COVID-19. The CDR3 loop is CASSPRQNMNTEAFF. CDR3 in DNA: TGCGCCAGCAGCCCCAGACAGAATATGAACACTGAAGCTTTCTTT.